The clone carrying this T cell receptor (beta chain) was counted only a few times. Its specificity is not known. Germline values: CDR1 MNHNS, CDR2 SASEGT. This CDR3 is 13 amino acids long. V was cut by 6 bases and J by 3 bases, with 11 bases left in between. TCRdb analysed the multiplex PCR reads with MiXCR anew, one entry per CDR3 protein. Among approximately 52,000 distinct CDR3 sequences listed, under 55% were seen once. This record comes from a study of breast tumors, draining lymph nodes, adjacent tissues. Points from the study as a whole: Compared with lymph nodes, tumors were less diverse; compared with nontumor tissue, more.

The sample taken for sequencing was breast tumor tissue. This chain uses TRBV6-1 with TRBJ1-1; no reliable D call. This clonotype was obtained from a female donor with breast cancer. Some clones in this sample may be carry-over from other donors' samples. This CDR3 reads CASRTSFDTEAFF. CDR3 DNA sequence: TGTGCCAGCAGGACTTCATTCGACACTGAAGCTTTCTTT.